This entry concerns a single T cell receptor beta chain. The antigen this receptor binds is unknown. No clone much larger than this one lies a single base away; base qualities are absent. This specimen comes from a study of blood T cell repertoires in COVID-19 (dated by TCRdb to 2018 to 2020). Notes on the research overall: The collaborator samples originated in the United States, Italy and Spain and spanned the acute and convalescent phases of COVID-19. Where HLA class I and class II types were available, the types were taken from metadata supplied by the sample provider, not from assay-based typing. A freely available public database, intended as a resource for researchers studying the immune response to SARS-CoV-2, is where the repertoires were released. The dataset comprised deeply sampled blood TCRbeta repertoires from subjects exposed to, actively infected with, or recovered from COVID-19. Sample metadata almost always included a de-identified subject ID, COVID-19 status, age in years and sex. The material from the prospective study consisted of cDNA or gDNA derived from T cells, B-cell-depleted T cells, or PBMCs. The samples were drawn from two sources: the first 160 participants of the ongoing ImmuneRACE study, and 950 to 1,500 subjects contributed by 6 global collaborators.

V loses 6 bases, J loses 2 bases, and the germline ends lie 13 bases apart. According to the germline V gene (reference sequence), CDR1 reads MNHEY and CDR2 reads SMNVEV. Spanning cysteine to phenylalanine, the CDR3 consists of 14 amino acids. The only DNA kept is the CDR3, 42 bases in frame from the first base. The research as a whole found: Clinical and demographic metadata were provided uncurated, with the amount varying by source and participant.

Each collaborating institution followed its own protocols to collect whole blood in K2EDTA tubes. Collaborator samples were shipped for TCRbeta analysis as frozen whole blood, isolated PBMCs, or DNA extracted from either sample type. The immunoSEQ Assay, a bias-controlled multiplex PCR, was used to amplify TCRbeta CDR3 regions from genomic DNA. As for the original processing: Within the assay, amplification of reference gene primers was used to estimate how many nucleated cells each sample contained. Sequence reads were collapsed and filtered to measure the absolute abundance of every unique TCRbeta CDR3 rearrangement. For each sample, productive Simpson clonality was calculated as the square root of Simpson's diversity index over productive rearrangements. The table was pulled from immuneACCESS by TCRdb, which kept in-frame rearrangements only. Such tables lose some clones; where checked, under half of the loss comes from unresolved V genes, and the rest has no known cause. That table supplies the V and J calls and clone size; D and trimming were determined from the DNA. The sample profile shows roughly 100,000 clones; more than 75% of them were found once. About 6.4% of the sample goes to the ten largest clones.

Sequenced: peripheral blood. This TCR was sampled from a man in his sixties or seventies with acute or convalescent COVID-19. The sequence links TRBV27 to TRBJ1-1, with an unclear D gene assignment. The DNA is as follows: TGTGCCAGCAGAGAGAGCTACCGTAACACTGAAGCTTTCTTT. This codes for CASRESYRNTEAFF.